These 5 T cell receptor beta chains came from one sample sequenced in a study of blood T cell repertoires in COVID-19. Here immunoSEQ multiplex PCR was the method, and the copy in TCRdb shows in-frame clones only, minus some. The sample has some 380,000 clones, about 89% seen once. Input material: PBMCs or T cells enriched from blood (not recorded which). These receptors all stem from a man younger than 45 who had recovered from COVID-19.

This clone was detected a few times. The rearrangement joins TRBV9 to TRBJ2-5, with D perhaps TRBD2 (6 bases). Germline lookup yields CDR1 SGDLS and CDR2 YYNGEE. The CDR3 spans 15 residues. Trimming shortened V by 5 bases and J by 2 bases, and 16 bases separated the two germline ends. CDR3 coding DNA: TGTGCCAGCAGTTCGGCGGGGCGCCCTCAAGAGACCCAGTACTTC. Protein sequence: CASSSAGRPQETQYF.

DNA of the CDR3: TGTGCCATCAGTGGGGGTTTCGAAGGGGCCGGCTACACCTTC. Translated: CAISGGFEGAGYTF. The chain combines TRBV10-3 with TRBJ1-2, with a tentative D call TRBD1 (5 bases). The CDR3 is made up of 14 amino acids. CDR1 is ENHRY, CDR2 SYGVKD, per germline. V was shortened by 4 bases and J by 8 bases, with 17 bases between the two germline ends.

This chain joins TRBV7-9 and TRBJ1-2; D call uncertain. Germline CDR1 and CDR2: SEHNR and FQNEAQ (reference sequence). The CDR3 is 13 residues long. V was cut by 2 bases and J by 5 bases, with 9 bases left in between. CDR3 residues: CASSLLPGYGYTF. The CDR3 DNA sequence: TGTGCCAGCAGCTTACTTCCAGGTTATGGCTACACCTTC.

The V and J genes are TRBV10-2 and TRBJ2-7, with no clear D. Germline CDR1 is WSHSY and CDR2 is SAAADI. The CDR3 has 14 residues. V was shortened by 4 bases and J by 3 bases, with 13 bases between the two germline ends. The CDR3: CASSVVANFYEQYF. The CDR3, as DNA: TGCGCCAGCAGTGTGGTTGCCAACTTCTACGAGCAGTACTTC.

The chain couples TRBV9 to TRBJ2-7; TRBD1 aligns across 7 bases. The V gene end was trimmed by 0 bases and the J gene end by 3 bases; junction bases not matched to a gene: 6. Germline loops: CDR1 SGDLS, CDR2 YYNGEE. This CDR3 has 15 residues. The CDR3 sequence: CASSVGPGQNYEQYF. The DNA for the CDR3 is TGTGCCAGCAGCGTAGGCCCGGGACAGAACTACGAGCAGTACTTC.